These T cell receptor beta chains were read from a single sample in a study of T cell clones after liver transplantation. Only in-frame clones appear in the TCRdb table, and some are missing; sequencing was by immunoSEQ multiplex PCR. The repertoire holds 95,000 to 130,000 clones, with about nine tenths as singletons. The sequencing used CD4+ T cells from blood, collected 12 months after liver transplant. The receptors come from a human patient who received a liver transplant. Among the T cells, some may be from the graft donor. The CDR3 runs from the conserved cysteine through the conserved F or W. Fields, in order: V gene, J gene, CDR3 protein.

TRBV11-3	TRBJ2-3	CASSLLATGKGDTQYF
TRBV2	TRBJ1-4	CAIPGQGAGDEKLFF
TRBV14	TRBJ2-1	CASSQAGKSEQFF
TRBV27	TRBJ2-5	CASSHPGETQYF
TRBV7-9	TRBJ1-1	CASSVRWLGGSNTEAFF
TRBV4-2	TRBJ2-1	CASSQAQSGGLLYNEQFF
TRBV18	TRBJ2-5	CASSPDRAYQETQYF
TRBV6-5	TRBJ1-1	CASSSRTGTVNAEAFF
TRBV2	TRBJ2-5	CASSGGAEAETQYF
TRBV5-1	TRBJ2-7	CASSPDRGPYEQYF
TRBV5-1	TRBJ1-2	CASSPDRVGYTF
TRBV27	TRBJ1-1	CASSIGGAEAFF
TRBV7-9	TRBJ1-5	CASSLESGTKYQPQHF
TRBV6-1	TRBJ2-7	CASSEGHREYEQYF
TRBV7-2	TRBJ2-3	CASSLRGGPSTDTQYF
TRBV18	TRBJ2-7	CASSPAQRFTYEQYF
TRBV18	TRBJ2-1	CASSPTLAGGTYNEQFF
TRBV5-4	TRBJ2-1	CASSLAGLAGDNEQFF
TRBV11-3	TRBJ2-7	CASSRGGDEQYF
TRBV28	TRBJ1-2	CASSAYRDRGNYGYTF
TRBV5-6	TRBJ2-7	CASSFSPLGEQYF
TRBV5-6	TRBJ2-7	CASSAVVSTYEQYF
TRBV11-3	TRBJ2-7	CASAATVDRTQTKSSYEQYF
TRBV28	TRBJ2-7	CASSSMEGARYEQYF
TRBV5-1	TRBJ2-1	CASSLGREAVYNEQFF
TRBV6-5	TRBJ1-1	CASKAGTLNTEAFF
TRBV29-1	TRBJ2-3	CSVPSGDGMWTQYF
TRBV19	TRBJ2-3	CASNGGGGPTDTQYF
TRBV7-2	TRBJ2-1	CASSSDVNEQFF
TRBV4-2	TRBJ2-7	CASSVAAAYEQYF
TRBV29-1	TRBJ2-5	CSERSGAGETQYF
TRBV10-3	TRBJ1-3	CAAGSGNTIYF
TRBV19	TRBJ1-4	CASTSNRGAEKLFF
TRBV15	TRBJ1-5	CATSRDPSGNQPQHF
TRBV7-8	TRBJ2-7	CASSRDGTSDTYEQYF
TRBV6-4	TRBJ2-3	CASSDEGTGTQYF
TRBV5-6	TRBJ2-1	CASSFTTSGRNHEQFF
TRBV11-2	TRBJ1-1	CASSLFRGPSAEAFF
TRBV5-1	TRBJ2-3	CASSFWGRDTQYF
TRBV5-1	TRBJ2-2	CASSLPSPQAGELFF
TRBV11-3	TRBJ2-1	CASSEAGVSYNEQFF
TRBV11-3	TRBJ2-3	CASSSRMTSGGPTDTQYF
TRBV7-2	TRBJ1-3	CASSLGGPGNTIYF
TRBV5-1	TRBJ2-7	CASSLDISNEQYF
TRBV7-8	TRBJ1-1	CASSLYTEAFF
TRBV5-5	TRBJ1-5	CASSSRSGVVDQPQHF
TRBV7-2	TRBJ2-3	CASSFSDTQYF
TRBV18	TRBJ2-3	CASSRDRPSSTDTQYF
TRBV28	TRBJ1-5	CASSSFGQVGLNQPQHF
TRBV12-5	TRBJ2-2	CASGTSGYTGELFF
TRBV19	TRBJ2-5	CASSRSSGSQETQYF
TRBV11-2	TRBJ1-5	CASSLDRTGNQPQHF
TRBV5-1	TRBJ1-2	CASSLASAGVGYTF
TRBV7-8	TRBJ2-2	CASSLANRGLTGELFF
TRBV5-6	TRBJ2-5	CASSFGTIPRETQYF
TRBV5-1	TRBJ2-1	CASSSGTSGSYNEQFF
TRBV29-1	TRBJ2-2	CSVSPGGDTGELFF
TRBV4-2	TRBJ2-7	CASSQDPLSSIKREQYF
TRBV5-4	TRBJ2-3	CASSLGSAAADTQYF